Given below is one TCR beta chain in context. The CDR3 has 19 amino acids. CDR1 MNHEY and CDR2 SMNVEV come from the germline V gene (reference sequence). Germline trimming cut 0 bases from V and 2 bases from J; bases unmatched to any gene: 12. This sample stems from a study of blood T cell repertoires in COVID-19. Study details: From the United States, Italy and Spain came samples of acute and convalescent COVID-19. Nucleic acid was either cDNA or gDNA, and it came from T cells, B-cell-depleted T cells, or PBMCs.

Some clones are missing from TCRdb's copy, which holds only in-frame ones; the method was immunoSEQ multiplex PCR. In the table there are 200,000 or so clones, roughly 86% of which are singletons. This chain connects TRBV27 to TRBJ2-5, with TRBD2 identical over 10 bases. This clonotype was sampled from an older woman with acute or convalescent COVID-19. Sequencing used peripheral blood. In DNA, the CDR3 is TGTGCCAGCAGTTTATCCCGCAGGGCTAGCGGGGGACCACAAGAGACCCAGTACTTC. The encoded protein is CASSLSRRASGGPQETQYF.